This paragraph reports one T cell receptor beta chain. This sample was included in a study of T cell changes during pregnancy in multiple sclerosis. The CDR3 has 16 residues. The V and J ends lost 0 bases and 5 bases, in that order; junction bases with no gene match: 7. Per germline, CDR1 LNHNV and CDR2 YYDKDF (reference sequence). TCRdb keeps only in-frame clones here, not all; method: immunoSEQ multiplex PCR. The sample gives 90,000 to 95,000 clones, around 90% of which show up once; 0.95% is in the top ten. This rearrangement joins TRBV15 to TRBJ2-1; 7 bases are shared with TRBD2. This TCR derives from a female donor with multiple sclerosis, enrolled in a pregnancy study. Sequences were derived from peripheral blood, sampled before pregnancy. In nucleotides, the CDR3 is TGTGCCACCAGCAGAGAAGGAGTAGCGGGTAACAATGAGCAGTTCTTC. It translates to CATSREGVAGNNEQFF.